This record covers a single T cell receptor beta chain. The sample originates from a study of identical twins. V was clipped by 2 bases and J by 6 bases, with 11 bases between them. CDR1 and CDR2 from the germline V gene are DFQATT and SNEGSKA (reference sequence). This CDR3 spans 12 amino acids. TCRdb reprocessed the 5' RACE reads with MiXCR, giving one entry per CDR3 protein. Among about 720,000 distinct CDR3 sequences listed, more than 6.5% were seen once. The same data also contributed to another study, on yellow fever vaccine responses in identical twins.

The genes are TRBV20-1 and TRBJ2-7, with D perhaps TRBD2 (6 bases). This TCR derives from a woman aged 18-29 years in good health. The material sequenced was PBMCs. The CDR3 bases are TGCAGTGCTAGAAACGGGACTCTCGAGCAGTACTTC. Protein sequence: CSARNGTLEQYF.